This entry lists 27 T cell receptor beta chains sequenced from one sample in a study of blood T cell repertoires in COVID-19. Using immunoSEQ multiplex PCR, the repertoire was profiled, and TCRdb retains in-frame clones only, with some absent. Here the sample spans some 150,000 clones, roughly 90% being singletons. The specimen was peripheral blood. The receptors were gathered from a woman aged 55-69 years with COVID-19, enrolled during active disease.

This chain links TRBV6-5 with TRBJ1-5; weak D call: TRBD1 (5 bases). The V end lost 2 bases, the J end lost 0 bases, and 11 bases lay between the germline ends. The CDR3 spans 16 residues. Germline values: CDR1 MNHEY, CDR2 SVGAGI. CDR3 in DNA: TGTGCCAGCAGTTACACGGGGGGTGGTAGCAATCAGCCCCAGCATTTT. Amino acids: CASSYTGGGSNQPQHF.

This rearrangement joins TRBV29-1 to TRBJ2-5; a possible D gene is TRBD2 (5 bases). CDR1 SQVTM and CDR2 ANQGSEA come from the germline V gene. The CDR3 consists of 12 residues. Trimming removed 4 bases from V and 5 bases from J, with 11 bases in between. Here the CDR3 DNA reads TGCAGCGTTGTCGGCGGCGGGGAGACCCAGTACTTC. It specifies CSVVGGGETQYF.

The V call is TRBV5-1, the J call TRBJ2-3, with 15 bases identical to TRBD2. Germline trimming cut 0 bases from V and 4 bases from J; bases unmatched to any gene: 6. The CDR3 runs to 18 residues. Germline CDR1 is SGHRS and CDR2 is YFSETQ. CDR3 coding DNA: TGCGCCAGCAGCTTGGAAGGGACTAGCGGGAGGTGGGCAGATACGCAGTATTTT. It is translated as CASSLEGTSGRWADTQYF.

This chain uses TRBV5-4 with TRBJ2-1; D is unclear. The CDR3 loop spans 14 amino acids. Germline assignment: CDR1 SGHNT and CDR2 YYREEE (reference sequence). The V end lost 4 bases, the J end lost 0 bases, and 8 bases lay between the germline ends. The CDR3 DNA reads TGTGCCAGCAGCCCGGCTAGCTCCTACAATGAGCAGTTCTTC. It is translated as CASSPASSYNEQFF.

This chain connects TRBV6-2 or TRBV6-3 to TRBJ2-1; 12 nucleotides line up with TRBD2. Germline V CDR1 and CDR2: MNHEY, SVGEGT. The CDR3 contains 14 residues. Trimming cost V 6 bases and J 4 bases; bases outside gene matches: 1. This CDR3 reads CASSGLAGYNEQFF. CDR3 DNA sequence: TGTGCCAGCAGCGGACTAGCGGGGTACAATGAGCAGTTCTTC.

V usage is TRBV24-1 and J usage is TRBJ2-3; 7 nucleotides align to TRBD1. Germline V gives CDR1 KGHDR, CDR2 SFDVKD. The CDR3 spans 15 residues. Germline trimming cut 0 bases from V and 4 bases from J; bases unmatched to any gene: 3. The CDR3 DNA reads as TGTGCCACCAGTGATTTGAGAGGGGGCTCAGATACGCAGTATTTT. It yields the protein CATSDLRGGSDTQYF.

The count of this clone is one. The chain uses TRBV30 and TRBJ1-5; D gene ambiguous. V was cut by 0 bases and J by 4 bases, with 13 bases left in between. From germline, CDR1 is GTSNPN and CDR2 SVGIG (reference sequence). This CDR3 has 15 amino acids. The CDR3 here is CAWSVLDTSNQPQHF. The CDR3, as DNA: TGTGCCTGGAGTGTATTAGACACCTCGAATCAGCCCCAGCATTTT.

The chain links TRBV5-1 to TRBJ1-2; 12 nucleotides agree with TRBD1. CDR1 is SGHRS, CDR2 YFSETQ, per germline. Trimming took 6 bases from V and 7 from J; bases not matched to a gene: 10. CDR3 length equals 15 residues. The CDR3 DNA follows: TGCGCCAGCACCCTGGGGGGACAGGGGGCCGGTGGCTACACCTTC. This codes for CASTLGGQGAGGYTF.

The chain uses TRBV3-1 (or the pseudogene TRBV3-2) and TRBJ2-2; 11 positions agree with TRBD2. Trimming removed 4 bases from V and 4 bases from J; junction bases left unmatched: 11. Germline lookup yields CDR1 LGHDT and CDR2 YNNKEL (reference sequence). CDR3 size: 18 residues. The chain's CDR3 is CASSRGSGRARGTGELFF. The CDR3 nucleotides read TGTGCCAGCAGCCGAGGTAGCGGGAGGGCCCGGGGCACCGGGGAGCTGTTTTTT.

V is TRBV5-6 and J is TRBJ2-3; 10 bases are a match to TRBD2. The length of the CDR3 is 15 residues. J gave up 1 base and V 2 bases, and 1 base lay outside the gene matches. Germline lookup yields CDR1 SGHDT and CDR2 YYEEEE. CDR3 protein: CASSFGTSGTDTQYF. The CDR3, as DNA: TGTGCCAGCAGCTTTGGGACTAGCGGCACAGATACGCAGTATTTT.

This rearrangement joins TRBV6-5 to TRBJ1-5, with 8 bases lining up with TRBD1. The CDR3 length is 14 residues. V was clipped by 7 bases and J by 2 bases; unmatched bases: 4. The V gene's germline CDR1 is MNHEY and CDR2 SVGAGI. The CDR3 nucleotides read TGTGCCAGCAACCCACAGGGGGGCAATCAGCCCCAGCATTTT. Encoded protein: CASNPQGGNQPQHF.

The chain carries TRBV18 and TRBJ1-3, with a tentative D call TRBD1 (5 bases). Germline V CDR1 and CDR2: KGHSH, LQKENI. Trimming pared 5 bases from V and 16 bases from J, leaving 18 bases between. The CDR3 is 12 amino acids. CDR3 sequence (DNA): TGTGCCAGCTCAAACCGGGACGGGGGAAGTTATTTT. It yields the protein CASSNRDGGSYF.

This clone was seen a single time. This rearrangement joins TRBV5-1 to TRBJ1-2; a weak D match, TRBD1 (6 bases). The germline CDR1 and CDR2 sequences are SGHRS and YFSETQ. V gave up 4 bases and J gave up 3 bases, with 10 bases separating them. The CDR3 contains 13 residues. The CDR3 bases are TGCGCCAGCAGCAGGGGGAAGGACTATGGCTACACCTTC. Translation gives CASSRGKDYGYTF. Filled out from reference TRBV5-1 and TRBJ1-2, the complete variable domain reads KAGVTQTPRYLIKTRGQQVTLSCSPISGHRSVSWYQQTPGQGLQFLFEYFSETQRNKGNFPGRFSGRQFSNSRSEMNVSTLELGDSALYLCASSRGKDYGYTFGSGTRLTVV.

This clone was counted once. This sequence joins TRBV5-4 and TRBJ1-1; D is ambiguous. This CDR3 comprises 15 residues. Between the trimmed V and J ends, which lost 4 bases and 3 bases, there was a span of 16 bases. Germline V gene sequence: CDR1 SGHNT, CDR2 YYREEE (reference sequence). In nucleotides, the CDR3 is TGTGCCAGCAGCCCTCACCCCAGGTTTCACACTGAAGCTTTCTTT. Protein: CASSPHPRFHTEAFF.

For the CDR3, the DNA is TGTGCCAGCAGGCGGACAGGGGCCTACGAGCAGTACTTC. Protein sequence: CASRRTGAYEQYF. V is TRBV5-4 and J is TRBJ2-7; 9 bases line up with TRBD1. The length of the CDR3 is 13 residues. After removal of 5 bases from V and 2 bases from J, the junction contained 2 bases not matched to a gene. Germline values: CDR1 SGHNT, CDR2 YYREEE (reference sequence).

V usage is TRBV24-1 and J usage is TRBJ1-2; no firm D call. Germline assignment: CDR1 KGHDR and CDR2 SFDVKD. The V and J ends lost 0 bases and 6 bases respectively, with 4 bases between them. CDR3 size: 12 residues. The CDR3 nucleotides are TGTGCCACCAGTGATTTGGGCAATGGCTACACCTTC. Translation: CATSDLGNGYTF.

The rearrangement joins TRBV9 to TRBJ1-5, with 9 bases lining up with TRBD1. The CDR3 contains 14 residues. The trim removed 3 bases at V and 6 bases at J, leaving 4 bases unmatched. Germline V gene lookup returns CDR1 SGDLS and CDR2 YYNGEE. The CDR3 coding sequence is TGTGCCAGCAGCGGGGGACAGGGCATTCAGCCCCAGCATTTT. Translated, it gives CASSGGQGIQPQHF.

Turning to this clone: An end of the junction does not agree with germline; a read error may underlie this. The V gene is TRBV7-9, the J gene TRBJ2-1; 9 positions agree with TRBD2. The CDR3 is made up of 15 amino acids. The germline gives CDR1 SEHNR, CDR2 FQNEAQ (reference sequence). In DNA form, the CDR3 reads TGTGCCAGCAGCTCCGGGACTAGCACCTACGATGAGCAGTTCTTC. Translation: CASSSGTSTYDEQFF.

CDR3 nucleotide sequence: TGTGCCAGTAGTAGGACCGGGACAGACGAAGCTTTCTTT. Translating it yields CASSRTGTDEAFF. The chain joins TRBV19 to TRBJ1-1; 7 positions agree with TRBD1. Unmatched junction bases numbered 7, after V lost 4 bases and J lost 8 bases. This CDR3 comprises 13 residues. Per germline, CDR1 LNHDA and CDR2 SQIVND (reference sequence).

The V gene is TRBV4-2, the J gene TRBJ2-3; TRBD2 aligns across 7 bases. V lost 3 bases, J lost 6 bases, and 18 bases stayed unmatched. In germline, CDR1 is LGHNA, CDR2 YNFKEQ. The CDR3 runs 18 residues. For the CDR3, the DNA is TGTGCCAGCAGCCAGTCCTTCTGGCGGGAGCGGGGAGTGGATACGCAGTATTTT. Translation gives CASSQSFWRERGVDTQYF.

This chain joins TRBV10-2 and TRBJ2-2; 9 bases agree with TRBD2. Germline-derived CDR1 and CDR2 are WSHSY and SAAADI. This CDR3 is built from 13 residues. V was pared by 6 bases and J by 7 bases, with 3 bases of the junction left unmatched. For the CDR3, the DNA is TGCGCCAGCAGCCATAGCGGGAGCGGGGAGCTGTTTTTT. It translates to CASSHSGSGELFF.

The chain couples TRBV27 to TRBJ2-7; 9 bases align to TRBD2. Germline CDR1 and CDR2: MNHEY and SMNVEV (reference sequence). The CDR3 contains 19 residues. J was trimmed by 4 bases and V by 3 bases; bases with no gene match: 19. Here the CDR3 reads CASSLKPGMAGGPRYEQYF. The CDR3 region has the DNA TGTGCCAGCAGTTTGAAGCCCGGTATGGCGGGAGGGCCTAGGTACGAGCAGTACTTC.

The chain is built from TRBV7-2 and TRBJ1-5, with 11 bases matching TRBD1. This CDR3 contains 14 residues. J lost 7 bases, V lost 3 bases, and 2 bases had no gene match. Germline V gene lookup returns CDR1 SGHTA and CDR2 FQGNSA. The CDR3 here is CASSLGQGGQPQHF. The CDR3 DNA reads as TGTGCCAGCAGCTTGGGACAGGGGGGACAGCCCCAGCATTTT.

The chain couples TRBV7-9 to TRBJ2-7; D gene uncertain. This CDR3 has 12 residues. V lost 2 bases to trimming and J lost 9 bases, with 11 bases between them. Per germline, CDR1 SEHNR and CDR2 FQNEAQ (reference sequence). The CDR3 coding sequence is TGTGCCAGCAGCTTACTTGAGAATGGGCAGTACTTC. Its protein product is CASSLLENGQYF.

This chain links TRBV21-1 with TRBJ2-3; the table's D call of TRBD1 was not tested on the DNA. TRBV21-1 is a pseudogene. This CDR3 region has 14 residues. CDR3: CASSKERGSDTQYF. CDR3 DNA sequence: TGTGCCAGCAGCAAAGAAAGGGGATCCGATACGCAGTATTTT.

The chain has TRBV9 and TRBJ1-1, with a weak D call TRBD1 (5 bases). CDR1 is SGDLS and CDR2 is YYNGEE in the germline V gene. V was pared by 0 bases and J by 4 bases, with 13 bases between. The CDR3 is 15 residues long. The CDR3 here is CASSVVGEGSTEAFF. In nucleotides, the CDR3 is TGTGCCAGCAGCGTAGTGGGGGAGGGGAGCACTGAAGCTTTCTTT.

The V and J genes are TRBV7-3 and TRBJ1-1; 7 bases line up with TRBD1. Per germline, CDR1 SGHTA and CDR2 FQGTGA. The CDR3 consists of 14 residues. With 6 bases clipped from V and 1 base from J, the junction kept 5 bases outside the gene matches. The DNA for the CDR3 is TGTGCCAGCAGTTCAGGGGGAGGGAACACTGAAGCTTTCTTT. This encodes CASSSGGGNTEAFF.